These 7 T cell receptor beta chains originate from one sample sequenced in a study of shared clonotypes between healthy human individuals. Data came from immunoSEQ multiplex PCR; TCRdb stores just in-frame clones and leaves some out. Among approximately 1.4 million clones listed, about 98% were seen once. The source material was naive CD4+ T cells sorted from blood. Subset indicated: CD45RA+ positively selected. The source of these receptors is a man between 25 and 39 years old in good health.

This sequence joins TRBV5-5 and TRBJ1-5; 8 bases agree with TRBD1. V was pared by 0 bases and J by 2 bases, with 4 bases of the junction left unmatched. In germline, CDR1 is SGHKS, CDR2 YYEKEE (reference sequence). The CDR3 length is 16 residues. CDR3 in amino acids: CASSLGQGLGNQPQHF. DNA of the CDR3: TGTGCCAGCAGCTTGGGACAGGGGTTGGGCAATCAGCCCCAGCATTTT.

V and J are TRBV5-1 and TRBJ1-2, with 7 bases that match TRBD1. The ends lost 4 bases at V and 8 bases at J; junction bases unmatched: 5. The V gene's germline CDR1 is SGHRS and CDR2 YFSETQ. The CDR3 loop spans 12 amino acids. CDR3 in DNA: TGCGCCAGCAGCCCCAGGGGGGAAGGCTACACCTTC. Translation: CASSPRGEGYTF.

V is TRBV28 and J is TRBJ1-2, with a possible D match to TRBD1 (6 bases). The CDR3 is 14 amino acids. V was pared by 6 bases and J by 4 bases, with 15 bases between. Germline V gene lookup returns CDR1 MDHEN and CDR2 SYDVKM. The DNA of the CDR3 is TGTGCCAGCAGGAAGACAGGTTTACTCTATGGCTACACCTTC. Its protein product is CASRKTGLLYGYTF.

Concerning this clone itself: Other DNA sequences in this specimen translate into the identical CDR3. This chain links TRBV5-1 with TRBJ2-5; 8 positions agree with TRBD1. CDR1 SGHRS and CDR2 YFSETQ come from the germline V gene. There are 15 residues in the CDR3. Unmatched junction bases numbered 6, after V lost 0 bases and J lost 5 bases. As DNA, the CDR3 is TGCGCCAGCAGCTTGGATGGACAGGGTTTGGAGACCCAGTACTTC. Translating gives CASSLDGQGLETQYF.

The V gene is TRBV2, the J gene TRBJ2-5; D is possibly TRBD2 (6 bases). Germline CDR1 and CDR2: SNHLY and FYNNEI. This CDR3 contains 13 residues. The V gene lost 7 bases and the J gene lost 3 bases, with 12 bases spanning the gap. CDR3 nucleotide sequence: TGTGCCAGCATGGCGGGACGGGAAGAGACCCAGTACTTC. It codes for CASMAGREETQYF.

The chain links TRBV2 to TRBJ1-1, with 7 bases fitting TRBD1. V gave up 0 bases and J gave up 4 bases; unmatched junction bases: 5. Germline lookup yields CDR1 SNHLY and CDR2 FYNNEI. The length of the CDR3 is 15 residues. In nucleotides, the CDR3 is TGTGCCAGCAGTGAAGCTCCGACAGGGTTCACTGAAGCTTTCTTT. Translating it yields CASSEAPTGFTEAFF.

The chain combines TRBV6-1 with TRBJ2-1; D not resolved. There are 12 residues in the CDR3. V shed 0 bases and J shed 11 bases, with 8 bases lying between them. Germline V lookup: CDR1 MNHNS, CDR2 SASEGT. The CDR3 nucleotides are TGTGCCAGCAGTGAAGCGGGCACCCAGCAGTTCTTC. Amino acid sequence: CASSEAGTQQFF.